This is a list of T cell receptor beta chains from one sample in a study of preoperative IRX-2 immunotherapy in early breast cancer. This table comes from immunoSEQ multiplex PCR, and its TCRdb copy is limited to in-frame clones, with some not included. The data contain around 22,000 clones, about 90% of them singletons. Material: tumor tissue, obtained after IRX-2 immunotherapy. Source of these receptors: a human donor with breast cancer. The CDR3 runs from the conserved cysteine through the conserved F or W. D genes are given only for firm matches. Only some rows state a clone size, as once, few, many or a class for expanded clones.

. | TRBJ2-1 | . | TRBV2 | TGTGCCAGCAGTGGGAGGGATGAGCAGTTCTTC | CASSGRDEQFF
TRBD2 | TRBJ2-3 | . | TRBV19 | TGTGCCAGTAGCACTAGCGGGGGGGCAGGTACGCAGTATTTT | CASSTSGGAGTQYF
. | TRBJ2-3 | . | TRBV30 | TGTGCCTGGAGTGAAGGACTCACAGATACGCAGTATTTT | CAWSEGLTDTQYF
. | TRBJ1-2 | . | TRBV15 | TGTGCCACCAGCCCCCCTCCCCCGCATTCCTATGGCTACACCTTC | CATSPPPPHSYGYTF
. | TRBJ1-1 | . | TRBV2 | TGTGCCAGCAGTTGGCGGACTGAAGCTTTCTTT | CASSWRTEAFF
. | TRBJ1-5 | . | TRBV9 | TGTGCCAGCAGTAGGGGGGCGGGGGAGATCGGCAATCAGCCCCAGCATTTT | CASSRGAGEIGNQPQHF
. | TRBJ1-1 | . | TRBV11-2 | TGTGCCAGCAGCCAAAACGACCTCCAGAACACTGAAGCTTTCTTT | CASSQNDLQNTEAFF
TRBD2 | TRBJ2-5 | . | TRBV9 | TGTGCCAGCAGCCTTACTAGCGGGGGGGCCTGGGAGACCCAGTACTTC | CASSLTSGGAWETQYF
. | TRBJ2-3 | . | TRBV6-1 | TGTGCCAGCAGCCTACAGGGGACTATCTCAGATACGCAGTATTTT | CASSLQGTISDTQYF
TRBD1 | TRBJ2-5 | . | TRBV5-4 | TGTGCCAGCAGCTTGGGACAGGGGGCAGGAAAGACCCAGTACTTC | CASSLGQGAGKTQYF
. | TRBJ2-6 | . | TRBV29-1 | TGCAGCGTTGCGGTTACTGGGGCCAACGTCCTGACTTTC | CSVAVTGANVLTF
TRBD2 | TRBJ2-7 | . | TRBV9 | TGTGCCAGCAGCGTAGTTGGTAGCGGGGGAAGCGAGCAGTACTTC | CASSVVGSGGSEQYF
. | TRBJ1-1 | few | TRBV4-1 | TGCGCCAGCAGCCAAGGACAGAAGAACACTGAAGCTTTCTTT | CASSQGQKNTEAFF
TRBD1 | TRBJ2-3 | . | TRBV6-1 | TGTGCCAGCAGTCCGGGACAGGCGAAAACGCAGTATTTT | CASSPGQAKTQYF
. | TRBJ1-6 | few | TRBV2 | TGTGCCAGCAGTGAGGAGGCGAGGTCACCCCTCCACTTT | CASSEEARSPLHF
TRBD1 | TRBJ1-1 | . | TRBV2 | TGTGCCAGCAGGCTCCGACAGGGAAGCACTGAAGCTTTCTTT | CASRLRQGSTEAFF
TRBD2 | TRBJ2-1 | few | TRBV2 | TGTGCCAGCAGAGGACTAGCGGATTACAATGAGCAGTTCTTC | CASRGLADYNEQFF
. | TRBJ1-5 | . | TRBV9 | TGTGCCAGCAGCGTAGGCTGGCAATACAATCAGCCCCAGCATTTT | CASSVGWQYNQPQHF
. | TRBJ1-6 | . | TRBV19 | TGTGCCAGTAGTATTGGATCCCAGGTTAATTCACCCCTCCACTTT | CASSIGSQVNSPLHF
. | TRBJ2-3 | . | TRBV14 | TGTGCCATCCAGGAGTGGGGGACTAGCACAGATACGCAGTATTTT | CAIQEWGTSTDTQYF
. | TRBJ2-1 | . | TRBV5-4 | TGTGCCAGCAGCCCCCTGGTCGGGTACAATGAGCAGTTCTTC | CASSPLVGYNEQFF
. | TRBJ1-5 | . | TRBV19 | TGTGCCAGTAGGTCCTGGGGCAGGGAAGGGCAGCCCCAGCATTTT | CASRSWGREGQPQHF
TRBD1 | TRBJ1-1 | . | TRBV18 | TGTGCCAGCTCATCGGACAGGGGCCTACAGGGAACTGAAGCTTTCTTT | CASSSDRGLQGTEAFF
. | TRBJ1-6 | . | TRBV6-1 | TGTGCCAGCGGGGGGCAGAGCTCCTATAATTCACCCCTCCACTTT | CASGGQSSYNSPLHF
. | TRBJ1-2 | . | TRBV14 | TGTGCCAGCAGCCAAAACAACTATGGCTACACCTTC | CASSQNNYGYTF
TRBD1 | TRBJ1-2 | . | TRBV4-2 | TGTGCCAGCAGCCCCGGCGGACAGGGTAGTAGTTGGAGAGGCTACACCTTC | CASSPGGQGSSWRGYTF
. | TRBJ1-1 | . | TRBV18 | TGTGCCAGCTCACCCTTCGATCCGGCATCTTCTATAGAGGGTTTGAACACTGAAGCTTTCTTT | CASSPFDPASSIEGLNTEAFF
. | TRBJ2-7 | . | TRBV30 | TGTGCCTGGAGTTTCCGTTCGGGGGTATACGAGCAGTACTTC | CAWSFRSGVYEQYF
. | TRBJ1-5 | . | TRBV7-2 | TGTGCCAGCAGCCCTCGCTTGGGGGATCAGCCCCAGCATTTT | CASSPRLGDQPQHF
. | TRBJ2-1 | once | TRBV5-5 | TGTGCCAGCAGCTTAGTACCCTCCTACAATGAGCAGTTCTTC | CASSLVPSYNEQFF
TRBD1 | TRBJ1-2 | . | TRBV7-2 | TGTGCCAGCACTAACCCCGGGACAGGGGGCTATGGCTACACCTTC | CASTNPGTGGYGYTF
. | TRBJ2-3 | . | TRBV7-3 | TGTGCCAGCAGCCCGCCTGGCACAGATACGCAGTATTTT | CASSPPGTDTQYF
TRBD1 | TRBJ1-1 | . | TRBV6-5 | TGTGCCGCAGGGACAGGTAGGATCGCGAACACTGAAGCTTTCTTT | CAAGTGRIANTEAFF
. | TRBJ1-3 | . | TRBV11-2 | TGTGCCAGCAGCCCCCGGGCGGGGGGAAACACCATATATTTT | CASSPRAGGNTIYF
. | TRBJ2-3 | . | TRBV5-1 | TGCGCCAGCAGCTTAGGCGGTTGTGGGAATACGCAGTATTTT | CASSLGGCGNTQYF
. | TRBJ1-4 | . | TRBV5-1 | TGCGCCAGCAGCTTGGGGACAGCAACTAATGAAAAACTGTTTTTT | CASSLGTATNEKLFF
. | TRBJ1-6 | . | TRBV6-1 | TGTGCCAGCAGTGAAACAAGTAGCTCCTATAATTCACCCCTCCACTTT | CASSETSSSYNSPLHF
. | TRBJ1-2 | . | TRBV30 | TGTGCCTGGAGTGTACGGCGGGGCGCCCCGGGTGGCTACACCTTC | CAWSVRRGAPGGYTF
TRBD2 | TRBJ2-5 | . | TRBV5-5 | TGTGCCAGCAGCCCGGGACTAGCGGGGGTAGGGGAGACCCAGTACTTC | CASSPGLAGVGETQYF
. | TRBJ1-2 | . | TRBV18 | TGTGCCAGCTCACCATCGAACTCAGTAAGGGACGCGGGGAGCGGCTACACCTTC | CASSPSNSVRDAGSGYTF
. | TRBJ1-1 | . | TRBV18 | TGTGCCAGCTCACCCAGGACAGCTCTGAACACTGAAGCTTTCTTT | CASSPRTALNTEAFF
TRBD1 | TRBJ1-4 | . | TRBV15 | TGTGCCACCAGTAGAGACAGGGTGGACGAAAAACTGTTTTTT | CATSRDRVDEKLFF
. | TRBJ1-1 | . | TRBV5-8 | TGTGCCAGCAGCGCTGGACAGAATATGAACACTGAAGCTTTCTTT | CASSAGQNMNTEAFF
. | TRBJ2-3 | . | TRBV11-2 | TGTGCCAGCAGCTCCCAGGGGGGGGCCCTTGGCACAGATACGCAGTATTTT | CASSSQGGALGTDTQYF
TRBD1 | TRBJ1-5 | . | TRBV2 | TGTGCCAGCCTCCGGGACAGATCCAATCAGCCCCAGCATTTT | CASLRDRSNQPQHF
. | TRBJ1-4 | . | TRBV30 | TGTGCCTGGAGTGGAACCCCCCTAAGGTTCGGTAATGAAAAACTGTTTTTT | CAWSGTPLRFGNEKLFF
TRBD2 | TRBJ2-1 | . | TRBV15 | TGTGCCACCAGCAGGACGCCTAGCGGGGGAGAGCAGTTCTTC | CATSRTPSGGEQFF
TRBD1 | TRBJ1-2 | . | TRBV18 | TGTGCCAGCTCACCGCCGACAGGGACCAGTTATGGCTACACCTTC | CASSPPTGTSYGYTF
TRBD1 | TRBJ1-2 | . | TRBV6-5 | TGTGCCAGCAGACAAACAGGGGACTATGGCTACACCTTC | CASRQTGDYGYTF
TRBD1 | TRBJ1-3 | . | TRBV11-3 | TGTGCCAGCAGCCCGATACAGGGGGCGCGAGGAAACACCATATATTTT | CASSPIQGARGNTIYF
TRBD1 | TRBJ2-6 | once | TRBV30 | TGTGCCTGGAGGGCTCATCGTACGACAGGGAAGTTTGGGGCCAACGTCCTGACTTTC | CAWRAHRTTGKFGANVLTF
TRBD1 | TRBJ1-2 | . | TRBV5-1 | TGCGCCAGCAGCTTGACCGGGACAGGATATGGCTACACCTTC | CASSLTGTGYGYTF
. | TRBJ2-3 | . | TRBV5-4 | TGTGCCAGCAGCAACCAAAGGGGGATCAGGGATACGCAGTATTTT | CASSNQRGIRDTQYF